Below are 11 T cell receptor beta chains sequenced from a single sample in a study of cytomegalovirus exposure and HLA in healthy donors (dated by TCRdb to 2016 to 2017). The library was made by the immunoSEQ multiplex PCR assay. TCRdb limited this immuneACCESS table to in-frame rearrangements with V and J called. A share of clones is missing; checked studies link under half to unresolved V genes, and the rest is unexplained. In all, the sample holds 90,000 or so clones, and roughly 96% of those were seen once. Of the sample, roughly 0.8% falls within the top ten clones. The sequenced sample was PBMCs. The source of these receptors is a young man in good health and CMV-seronegative.

The V call is TRBV7-6, the J call TRBJ2-7; TRBD1 might be the D (5 bases). This CDR3 has 16 residues. From germline, CDR1 is SGHVS and CDR2 FNYEAQ. Trimming took 1 base from V and 2 from J, leaving 15 bases between them. CDR3 protein: CASSLGVTRGPYEQYF. Here the CDR3 DNA reads TGTGCCAGCAGCTTAGGGGTGACAAGGGGCCCCTACGAGCAGTACTTC.

V is TRBV5-1 and J is TRBJ1-1; 7 bases map to TRBD1. The junction had 3 bases not matched to a gene; V was cut back by 3 bases and J by 1 base. The length of the CDR3 is 14 residues. Germline V gene sequence: CDR1 SGHRS, CDR2 YFSETQ. CDR3 coding DNA: TGCGCCAGCAGCTCCGGACAGGAGAACACTGAAGCTTTCTTT. It encodes CASSSGQENTEAFF.

The chain has TRBV27 and TRBJ2-3, with TRBD2 matching 9 bases. CDR3 length equals 17 residues. Germline V lookup: CDR1 MNHEY, CDR2 SMNVEV (reference sequence). V dropped 6 bases and J dropped 6; count of bases not matched to a gene: 16. The CDR3 sequence: CASSSRGSGSVGDTQYF. CDR3 coding DNA: TGTGCCAGCAGCTCACGGGGTAGCGGGAGTGTGGGGGATACGCAGTATTTT.

The chain is built from TRBV5-1 and TRBJ1-5, with no clear D. The length of the CDR3 is 14 residues. Trimming took 0 bases from V and 5 from J, leaving 9 bases between them. Germline V gene sequence: CDR1 SGHRS, CDR2 YFSETQ. The CDR3: CASSLASGDQPQHF. CDR3 DNA sequence: TGCGCCAGCAGCTTGGCATCTGGAGATCAGCCCCAGCATTTT.

This clone came up once. The gene calls are TRBV30 and TRBJ2-3; 7 bases map to TRBD2. V gave up 4 bases and J gave up 4 bases; unmatched junction bases: 8. The CDR3 totals 14 residues. CDR1 and CDR2 (germline): GTSNPN, SVGIG (reference sequence). CDR3 nucleotides: TGTGCCTGGACCTTGATGGGAGGGGCAGATACGCAGTATTTT. Protein product: CAWTLMGGADTQYF. Drawing the rest from reference TRBV30 and TRBJ2-3, the complete variable domain is SQTIHQWPATLVQPVGSPLSLECTVEGTSNPNLYWYRQAAGRGLQLLFYSVGIGQISSEVPQNLSASRPQDRQFILSSKKLLLSDSGFYLCAWTLMGGADTQYFGPGTRLTVL.

The V gene is TRBV5-6, the J gene TRBJ2-7; TRBD1 matches at 7 bases. CDR3 length: 15 amino acids. Germline loops: CDR1 SGHDT, CDR2 YYEEEE. With V trimmed by 4 bases and J by 3 bases, 10 bases remained unmatched. This CDR3 is CASSLGQDGHYEQYF. The CDR3 nucleotides are TGTGCCAGCAGCCTCGGACAGGATGGGCACTACGAGCAGTACTTC.

This clone has just one count. V usage is TRBV5-6 and J usage is TRBJ2-1; D possibly corresponds to TRBD2 (6 bases). This CDR3 has 13 residues. The V gene's germline CDR1 is SGHDT and CDR2 YYEEEE. Trimming removed 4 bases from V and 5 bases from J, with 10 bases in between. The CDR3 sequence: CASSQGLDNEQFF. DNA of the CDR3: TGTGCCAGCAGCCAGGGACTTGACAATGAGCAGTTCTTC.

The J gene is TRBJ2-3, the V gene TRBV15, with a weak D call TRBD2 (5 bases). CDR1 is LNHNV and CDR2 is YYDKDF in the germline V gene (reference sequence). The CDR3 spans 14 residues. V gave up 4 bases and J gave up 6 bases, with 14 bases separating them. For the CDR3, the DNA is TGTGCCACCAGCATTAGCGTAAGGTGGGATACGCAGTATTTT. Its translation: CATSISVRWDTQYF.

The CDR3 DNA is TGCGCCAGCAGCCTCGGGACAGTGTACAATGAGCAGTTCTTC. Encoded protein: CASSLGTVYNEQFF. The genes are TRBV5-1 and TRBJ2-1; 7 nucleotides line up with TRBD1. Germline V CDR1 and CDR2: SGHRS, YFSETQ. This CDR3 has 14 amino acids. Trimming took 4 bases from V and 4 from J; bases not matched to a gene: 5.

The chain is built from TRBV13 and TRBJ2-1; TRBD2 matches 12 bases. V shed 5 bases and J 4 bases; nucleotides not matched to a gene: 6. CDR3 size: 16 residues. The germline V gene encodes CDR1 PRHDT and CDR2 FYEKMQ (reference sequence). The CDR3 is CASSTLAGGGYNEQFF. As DNA, the CDR3 is TGTGCCAGCAGCACTCTAGCGGGGGGGGGTTACAATGAGCAGTTCTTC. Filled out from reference TRBV13 and TRBJ2-1, the complete variable domain reads AAGVIQSPRHLIKEKRETATLKCYPIPRHDTVYWYQQGPGQDPQFLISFYEKMQSDKGSIPDRFSAQQFSDYHSELNMSSLELGDSALYFCASSTLAGGGYNEQFFGPGTRLTVL.

The V and J genes are TRBV29-1 and TRBJ2-1, with D possibly matching TRBD1 (6 bases). The V end was cut by 0 bases, the J end by 4 bases, with 13 bases between. The CDR3 runs to 15 residues. Germline-derived CDR1 and CDR2 are SQVTM and ANQGSEA. The CDR3 sequence is CSVEDLGRGYNEQFF. CDR3 coding DNA: TGCAGCGTTGAAGATCTTGGCAGGGGTTACAATGAGCAGTTCTTC.